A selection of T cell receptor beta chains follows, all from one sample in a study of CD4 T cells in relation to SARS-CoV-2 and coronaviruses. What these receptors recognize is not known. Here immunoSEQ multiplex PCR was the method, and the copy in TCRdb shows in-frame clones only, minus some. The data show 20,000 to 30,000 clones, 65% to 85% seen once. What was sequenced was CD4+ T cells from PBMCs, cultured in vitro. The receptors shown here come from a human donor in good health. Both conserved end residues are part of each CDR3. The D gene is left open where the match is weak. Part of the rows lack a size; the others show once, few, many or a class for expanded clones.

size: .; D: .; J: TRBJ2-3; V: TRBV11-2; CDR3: CASSLKNGGRTDTQYF; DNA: TGTGCCAGCAGCCTCAAGAATGGGGGGAGGACAGATACGCAGTATTTT
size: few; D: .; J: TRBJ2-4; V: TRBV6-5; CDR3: CASRASTVANIQYF; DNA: TGTGCCAGCAGGGCCTCGACGGTCGCCAACATTCAGTACTTC
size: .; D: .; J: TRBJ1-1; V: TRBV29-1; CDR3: CSVEELRGATEAFF; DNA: TGCAGCGTTGAAGAGCTTAGGGGGGCCACTGAAGCTTTCTTT
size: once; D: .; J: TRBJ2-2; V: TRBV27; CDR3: CASSFWVTGELFF; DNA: TGTGCCAGCAGTTTTTGGGTGACCGGGGAGCTGTTTTTT
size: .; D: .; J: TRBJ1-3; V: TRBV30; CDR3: CAWSVLDSIYF; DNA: TGTGCCTGGAGTGTACTGGACAGCATATATTTT
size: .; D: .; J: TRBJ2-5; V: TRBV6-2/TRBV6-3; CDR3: CASSYRGRGGETQYF; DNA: TGTGCCAGCAGTTATCGTGGCAGGGGAGGAGAGACCCAGTACTTC
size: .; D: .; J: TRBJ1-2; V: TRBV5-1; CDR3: CASPVGVQINYGYTF; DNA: TGCGCCAGCCCCGTGGGAGTTCAAATCAACTATGGCTACACCTTC
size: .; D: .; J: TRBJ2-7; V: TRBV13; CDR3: CASSLGAGPVYEQYF; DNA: TGTGCCAGCAGCTTAGGGGCAGGGCCTGTGTACGAGCAGTACTTC
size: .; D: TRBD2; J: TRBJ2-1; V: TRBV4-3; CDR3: CASSQVGSSGRGNEQFF; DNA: TGCGCCAGCAGCCAAGTAGGATCCAGCGGGAGGGGCAATGAGCAGTTCTTC
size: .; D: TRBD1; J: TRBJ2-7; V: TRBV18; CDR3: CASSPGQGGDEQYF; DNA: TGTGCCAGCTCGCCAGGACAGGGCGGGGACGAGCAGTACTTC
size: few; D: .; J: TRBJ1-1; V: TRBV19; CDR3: CASSRQPNTEAFF; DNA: TGTGCCAGTAGCAGACAGCCGAACACTGAAGCTTTCTTT
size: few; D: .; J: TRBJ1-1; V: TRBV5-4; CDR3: CASSWGGAGGWYTEAFF; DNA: TGTGCCAGCAGCTGGGGAGGGGCAGGAGGGTGGTACACTGAAGCTTTCTTT
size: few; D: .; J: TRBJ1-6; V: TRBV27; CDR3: CASSWEGGNSPLHF; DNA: TGTGCCAGCAGTTGGGAAGGGGGTAATTCACCCCTCCACTTT
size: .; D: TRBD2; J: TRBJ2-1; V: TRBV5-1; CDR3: CASSSGTSGRGHNEQFF; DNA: TGCGCCAGCAGCTCCGGGACTAGCGGGAGGGGTCACAATGAGCAGTTCTTC
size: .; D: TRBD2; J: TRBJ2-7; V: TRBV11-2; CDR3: CASRGLAGGYEQYF; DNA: TGTGCCAGCAGGGGACTAGCGGGAGGCTACGAGCAGTACTTC
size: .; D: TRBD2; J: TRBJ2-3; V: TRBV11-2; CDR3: CASSWGELLREESDTQYF; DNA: TGTGCCAGCAGCTGGGGCGAGCTGCTACGGGAGGAATCAGATACGCAGTATTTT
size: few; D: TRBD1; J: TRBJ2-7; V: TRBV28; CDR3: CASSRQGARREQYF; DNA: TGTGCCAGCAGTCGACAGGGGGCTAGAAGGGAGCAGTACTTC
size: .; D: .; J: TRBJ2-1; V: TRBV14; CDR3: CASSQEGTAQVEEQFF; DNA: TGTGCCAGCAGCCAAGAGGGAACAGCCCAAGTCGAAGAGCAGTTCTTC
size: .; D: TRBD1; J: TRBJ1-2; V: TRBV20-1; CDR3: CSAVDRGGYTF; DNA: TGCAGTGCTGTTGACAGGGGTGGCTACACCTTC
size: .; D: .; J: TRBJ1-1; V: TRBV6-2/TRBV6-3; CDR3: CASSYRDTEAFF; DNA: TGTGCCAGCAGTTACAGGGACACTGAAGCTTTCTTT
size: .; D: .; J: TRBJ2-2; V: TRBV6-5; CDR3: CASRGGRTGELFF; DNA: TGTGCCAGCCGGGGAGGCCGGACCGGGGAGCTGTTTTTT
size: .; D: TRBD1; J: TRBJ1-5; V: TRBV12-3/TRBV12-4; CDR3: CASRATGGQPQHF; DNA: TGTGCCAGCAGGGCGACAGGGGGTCAGCCCCAGCATTTT
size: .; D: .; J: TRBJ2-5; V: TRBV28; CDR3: CASTGPAGTQYF; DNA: TGTGCCAGCACTGGACCCGCTGGGACCCAGTACTTC
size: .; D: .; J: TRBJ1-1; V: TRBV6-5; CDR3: CASSYIFDGTEAFF; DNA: TGTGCCAGCAGTTACATCTTTGACGGGACTGAAGCTTTCTTT
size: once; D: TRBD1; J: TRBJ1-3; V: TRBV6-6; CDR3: CASSRSGTDGIGISGNTIYF; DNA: TGTGCCAGCAGTCGGTCGGGGACAGACGGAATAGGAATCTCTGGAAACACCATATATTTT
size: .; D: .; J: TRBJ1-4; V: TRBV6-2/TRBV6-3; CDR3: CASSYHRVSSEKLFF; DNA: TGTGCCAGCAGTTACCACAGGGTCAGCAGTGAAAAACTGTTTTTT
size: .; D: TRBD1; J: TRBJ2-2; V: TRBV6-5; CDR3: CACWTGANTGELFF; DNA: TGTGCCTGCTGGACAGGGGCGAACACCGGGGAGCTGTTTTTT
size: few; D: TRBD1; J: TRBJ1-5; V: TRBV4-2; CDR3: CASSQSGTGGGGQPQHF; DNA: TGTGCCAGCAGCCAATCCGGGACAGGGGGTGGAGGACAGCCCCAGCATTTT
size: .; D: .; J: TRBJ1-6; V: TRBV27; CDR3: CASSQGAGDSYNSPLHF; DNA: TGTGCCAGCAGTCAGGGAGCGGGGGACTCCTATAATTCACCCCTCCACTTT
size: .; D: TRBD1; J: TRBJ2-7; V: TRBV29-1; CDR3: CSVGPGQGANEQYF; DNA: TGCAGCGTTGGGCCGGGACAGGGGGCAAATGAGCAGTACTTC